This entry features one TCR beta chain sequence. Antigen unknown. The missing CDR3 end, 3 residues past where the read stops, is filled in from the germline J gene. V lost 0 bases, J lost 0 bases, and 12 bases lay in between. This CDR3 has 17 residues. The germline gives CDR1 SGHVS, CDR2 FQNEAQ. The data derive from a study of T cells in women clearing cervical HPV infection. Study-level findings and limits: TRBV6-7 relative abundance averaged about 0.1% in cases and 0.15% to 0.2% in controls.

Libraries were prepared by immunoSEQ multiplex PCR; TCRdb keeps only in-frame clonotypes and omits some of them. The table lists tens of thousands of clones. The sequence was collected from a woman between 18 and 75 years old with a cervical HPV16 infection that either progressed to CIN3+ or cleared (not recorded which). The chain recombines TRBV7-8 with TRBJ2-4; D is undetermined. The specimen was blood buffy coat. CDR3 DNA (partial): TGTGCCAGCAGCTTAGCGCCCAGGCCTCAAGCCAAAAACATT. Amino acids: CASSLAPRPQAKNI. The entire CDR3 protein is CASSLAPRPQAKNIQYF.